The 8 T cell receptor beta chains given below trace back to one sample, sequenced in a study of shared clonotypes between healthy human individuals. Libraries were prepared by immunoSEQ multiplex PCR; TCRdb keeps only in-frame clonotypes and omits some of them. The sample has a few million clones; around 93% are singletons. Naive CD8 cells lacked CD45RO and underwent positive selection for CCR7, leaving out terminally differentiated effector memory CD45RA+ cells. Sequencing used naive CD8+ T cells from PBMCs. These receptors originate from a man younger than 30 in good health. Some clones in this sample may be carry-over from other donors' samples.

In this sample, this clone turned up a few times. Other DNA sequences in the sample encode the same CDR3. The CDR3, as DNA: TGTGCCAGCAGTTTTAACGAGCAGTACTTC. This gives the protein CASSFNEQYF. The rearrangement uses TRBV28 and TRBJ2-7; no clear D. Germline CDR1 is MDHEN and CDR2 is SYDVKM. The length of the CDR3 is 10 residues. Trimming stripped 3 bases from V and 5 bases from J, with 2 bases between.

This chain connects TRBV19 to TRBJ1-2; D gene unclear. Germline loops: CDR1 LNHDA, CDR2 SQIVND (reference sequence). The germline V and J ends were trimmed by 5 bases and 0 bases, with 7 bases remaining between them. This CDR3 is built from 13 residues. CDR3 region: CASSFRTNYGYTF. The CDR3 DNA is TGTGCCAGTAGTTTCCGAACTAACTATGGCTACACCTTC.

This clone was seen a single time. This sequence joins TRBV4-1 and TRBJ2-5; D gene ambiguous. The CDR3 is 15 residues long. With 0 bases removed from V and 4 bases from J, the gap between germline ends came to 12 bases. In germline, CDR1 is MGHRA, CDR2 YSYEKL. The CDR3 here is CASSQDEAERETQYF. For the CDR3, the DNA is TGCGCCAGCAGCCAAGATGAGGCAGAGAGAGAGACCCAGTACTTC.

The chain couples TRBV5-1 to TRBJ2-7; 9 positions agree with TRBD1. Germline CDR1 SGHRS, CDR2 YFSETQ. After removal of 1 base from V and 3 bases from J, the junction contained 8 bases not matched to a gene. The CDR3 extends over 16 amino acids. The CDR3 coding sequence is TGCGCCAGCAGCTTGAAACTCCGGGACAGGGTCTACGAGCAGTACTTC. Protein: CASSLKLRDRVYEQYF.

The chain employs TRBV27 and TRBJ2-7; 10 bases match TRBD1. Germline V gene data show CDR1 as MNHEY and CDR2 as SMNVEV (reference sequence). The CDR3 contains 15 residues. V trimming: 5 bases; J trimming: 6 bases; junction bases outside the gene matches: 10. DNA for the CDR3: TGTGCCAGCAGTGGGGGCGTCGGACAGGGGGTCGAGCAGTACTTC. Amino acid sequence: CASSGGVGQGVEQYF.

The V and J genes are TRBV7-9 and TRBJ2-2; 7 bases are a match to TRBD2. V shed 4 bases, J shed 5 bases, and the junction held 19 bases outside the gene matches. The CDR3 spans 19 residues. Per the germline V gene, CDR1 is SEHNR and CDR2 is FQNEAQ (reference sequence). Written as DNA, the CDR3 is TGTGCCAGCAGCTGGTCCGTCCGCGGGAGTGATTCGAGGACCGGGGAGCTGTTTTTT. Translation: CASSWSVRGSDSRTGELFF.

The chain recombines TRBV9 with TRBJ2-6; 9 nucleotides match TRBD1. J lost 1 base, V lost 4 bases, and 9 bases had no gene match. Germline V lookup: CDR1 SGDLS, CDR2 YYNGEE. The CDR3 runs 18 residues. CDR3 nucleotide sequence: TGTGCCAGCAGCAAACAGGGACAGGGTGTTTCTGGGGCCAACGTCCTGACTTTC. Protein product: CASSKQGQGVSGANVLTF. Full variable domain (missing parts from reference TRBV9 and TRBJ2-6): DSGVTQTPKHLITATGQRVTLRCSPRSGDLSVYWYQQSLDQGLQFLIQYYNGEERAKGNILERFSAQQFPDLHSELNLSSLELGDSALYFCASSKQGQGVSGANVLTFGAGSRLTVL.

This chain joins TRBV28 and TRBJ1-2, with a tentative D call TRBD1 (6 bases). Looked up from germline, CDR1 is MDHEN and CDR2 is SYDVKM. The CDR3 runs to 14 residues. Trimming took 6 bases from V and 3 from J, leaving 14 bases between them. Written as DNA, the CDR3 is TGTGCCAGCAGCCACCGGACAGAAGACTATGGCTACACCTTC. Amino acids: CASSHRTEDYGYTF.